Each of the 28 T cell receptor beta chains below was sequenced from the same sample in a study of cytomegalovirus exposure and HLA in healthy donors. The PCR was carried out with 60 Vbeta primers and 13 Jbeta primers. Method: immunoSEQ multiplex PCR; TCRdb's copy keeps in-frame clones and lacks some. This table holds approximately 150,000 clones, roughly 80% found once. The sample comprised PBMCs. The source of these receptors is a middle-aged man in good health and CMV-seronegative.

Only a few counts were recorded for this clone. The chain joins TRBV5-4 to TRBJ1-5; TRBD1 might be the D (5 bases). Germline CDR1 and CDR2: SGHNT and YYREEE (reference sequence). The CDR3 loop spans 19 amino acids. V dropped 1 base and J dropped 1 base, with 21 bases sitting between them. The CDR3 region has the DNA TGTGCCAGCAGCTTGTTCAGGGATACGGTATCTAGGAGCAATCAGCCCCAGCATTTT. Protein product: CASSLFRDTVSRSNQPQHF.

This chain connects TRBV10-2 to TRBJ2-7; 8 bases agree with TRBD1. The CDR3 is made up of 14 amino acids. V dropped 3 bases and J dropped 3; count of bases not matched to a gene: 4. CDR1 is WSHSY and CDR2 is SAAADI in the germline V gene. The CDR3 sequence: CASSEGQGDYEQYF. The CDR3 nucleotides are TGCGCCAGCAGTGAAGGACAGGGAGACTACGAGCAGTACTTC.

This clone appeared a single time. The chain links TRBV30 to TRBJ1-1, with D uncertain. V lost 3 bases to trimming and J lost 2 bases, with 7 bases between them. The V gene's germline CDR1 is GTSNPN and CDR2 SVGIG (reference sequence). This CDR3 has 12 amino acids. The CDR3 DNA reads as TGTGCCTGGAGGCCGGGTAACACTGAAGCTTTCTTT. Amino acids: CAWRPGNTEAFF.

The rearrangement links TRBV10-3 to TRBJ1-1, with 7 bases lining up with TRBD1. CDR3 size: 14 residues. CDR1 ENHRY and CDR2 SYGVKD come from the germline V gene. V shed 10 bases and J 3 bases; nucleotides not matched to a gene: 11. CDR3 loop: CATREGAKYTEAFF. CDR3 sequence (DNA): TGTGCCACCCGTGAGGGGGCTAAGTACACTGAAGCTTTCTTT.

This rearrangement joins TRBV6-1 to TRBJ1-1; TRBD1 might be the D (5 bases). Germline CDR1 and CDR2: MNHNS and SASEGT. V shed 1 base and J shed 1 base, with 10 bases lying between them. The CDR3 is 15 amino acids. In DNA, the CDR3 is TGTGCCAGCAGTGAAGTTCAGGGCCCGAACACTGAAGCTTTCTTT. Amino acid sequence: CASSEVQGPNTEAFF.

This clone has more than one count but fewer than ten. This chain links TRBV29-1 with TRBJ2-7; 8 nucleotides align to TRBD1. V shed 6 bases and J 3 bases; nucleotides not matched to a gene: 4. The germline V gene has CDR1 SQVTM and CDR2 ANQGSEA. The CDR3 contains 12 residues. CDR3 nucleotide sequence: TGCAGCGTCACCGGGACAGGCTACGAGCAGTACTTC. Residues: CSVTGTGYEQYF.

J is TRBJ2-5 and V is TRBV12-5; 8 nucleotides match TRBD1. CDR3 size: 13 residues. CDR1 LGHNT and CDR2 FRNRAP come from the germline V gene. The V gene end was trimmed by 6 bases and the J gene end by 4 bases; junction bases not matched to a gene: 4. The CDR3 loop reads CASGGTGIETQYF. Here the CDR3 DNA reads TGTGCTAGTGGGGGGACAGGTATAGAGACCCAGTACTTC.

The gene calls are TRBV5-6 and TRBJ2-5, with D unclear. The tail of the sequence fits TRBJ2-7 better, so the J call may be wrong. The length of the CDR3 is 12 residues. CDR1 and CDR2 from the germline V gene are SGHDT and YYEEEE. CDR3 in amino acids: CASSRQFYEQYF. The CDR3 nucleotides read TGTGCCAGCAGCCGTCAATTCTACGAGCAGTACTTC.

The count of this clone is one. This chain connects TRBV18 to TRBJ2-5, with D perhaps matching TRBD1 (5 bases). The CDR3 loop spans 14 amino acids. Germline CDR1 and CDR2: KGHSH and LQKENI. With 2 bases removed from V and 2 bases from J, the gap between germline ends came to 9 bases. CDR3: CASSPGAGQETQYF. For the CDR3, the DNA is TGTGCCAGCTCACCAGGGGCAGGGCAAGAGACCCAGTACTTC.

The chain combines TRBV5-1 with TRBJ1-4, with unresolved D. The V end lost 7 bases, the J end lost 4 bases, and 14 bases lay between the germline ends. CDR1 is SGHRS and CDR2 is YFSETQ in the germline V gene. This CDR3 contains 14 residues. DNA for the CDR3: TGCGCCAGCTGCCTATTGAGCGGTAATGAAAAACTGTTTTTT. This codes for CASCLLSGNEKLFF.

The rearrangement links TRBV7-2 to TRBJ1-2; D unresolved. V dropped 5 bases and J dropped 4 bases, with 17 bases sitting between them. The germline V gene has CDR1 SGHTA and CDR2 FQGNSA. This CDR3 has 15 residues. CDR3 in DNA: TGTGCCAGCAGCCCCTCCCCTAAGAGCCTCTATGGCTACACCTTC. Protein: CASSPSPKSLYGYTF.

This sequence joins TRBV28 and TRBJ1-4; no clear D. Germline V lookup: CDR1 MDHEN, CDR2 SYDVKM. Trimming pared 10 bases from V and 7 bases from J, leaving 16 bases between. The CDR3 consists of 13 residues. CDR3 amino acids: CATIQVMGEKLFF. The CDR3, as DNA: TGTGCCACGATCCAGGTCATGGGTGAAAAACTGTTTTTT.

This sequence joins TRBV19 and TRBJ2-3; a weak D match, TRBD1 (6 bases). The V gene's germline CDR1 is LNHDA and CDR2 SQIVND (reference sequence). V gave up 4 bases and J gave up 5 bases, with 16 bases separating them. The length of the CDR3 is 15 residues. The CDR3 sequence is CASSTQGVKVDTQYF. The CDR3, as DNA: TGTGCCAGTAGTACACAGGGAGTAAAGGTAGATACGCAGTATTTT.

V and J are TRBV25-1 and TRBJ2-5; 9 bases agree with TRBD1. This CDR3 spans 16 amino acids. The junction had 7 bases not matched to a gene; V was cut back by 3 bases and J by 2 bases. CDR1 and CDR2 (germline): MGHDK, SYGVNS. The CDR3 DNA reads as TGTGCCAGCAGTGAGTTACGTGGGACAGGGCAAGAGACCCAGTACTTC. Translating it yields CASSELRGTGQETQYF.

The chain is built from TRBV7-2 and TRBJ2-1; TRBD2 aligns across 15 bases. This CDR3 spans 16 amino acids. The V gene end was trimmed by 2 bases and the J gene end by 7 bases; junction bases not matched to a gene: 3. CDR1 is SGHTA and CDR2 is FQGNSA in the germline V gene. CDR3 amino acids: CASSLPGTSGGNEQFF. In DNA form, the CDR3 reads TGTGCCAGCAGCTTACCCGGGACTAGCGGGGGGAATGAGCAGTTCTTC.

The V and J genes are TRBV19 and TRBJ2-3; TRBD1 matches at 7 bases. Germline assignment: CDR1 LNHDA and CDR2 SQIVND (reference sequence). The junction had 7 bases not matched to a gene; V was cut back by 1 base and J by 6 bases. The CDR3 contains 15 residues. The CDR3 sequence is CASSIATGFSDTQYF. The CDR3 nucleotides read TGTGCCAGTAGTATAGCGACAGGGTTTTCTGATACGCAGTATTTT.

This chain links TRBV12-5 with TRBJ1-2, with no clear D. Trimming pared 2 bases from V and 6 bases from J, leaving 10 bases between. Germline CDR1 LGHNT, CDR2 FRNRAP. CDR3 length equals 13 residues. The CDR3 here is CASGLIPPDGYTF. The CDR3 DNA sequence: TGTGCTAGTGGTTTGATCCCCCCGGATGGCTACACCTTC.

The chain is built from TRBV4-1 and TRBJ2-1; 7 bases line up with TRBD2. The V gene end was trimmed by 0 bases and the J gene end by 2 bases; junction bases not matched to a gene: 10. Germline values: CDR1 MGHRA, CDR2 YSYEKL. This CDR3 comprises 18 residues. The CDR3 here is CASSQEWRGSPPYNEQFF. Written as DNA, the CDR3 is TGCGCCAGCAGCCAAGAATGGCGGGGGTCCCCTCCCTACAATGAGCAGTTCTTC.

This chain joins TRBV7-9 and TRBJ2-3, with TRBD2 matching 11 bases. The CDR3 is 15 residues long. Per germline, CDR1 SEHNR and CDR2 FQNEAQ (reference sequence). Trimming took 6 bases from V and 5 from J; bases not matched to a gene: 7. CDR3 amino acids: CASSRLAGPGDTQYF. The CDR3 nucleotides are TGTGCCAGCAGTCGACTAGCGGGGCCAGGAGATACGCAGTATTTT.

The gene calls are TRBV5-4 and TRBJ2-5, with 7 positions matching TRBD1. The CDR3 contains 15 residues. CDR1 is SGHNT, CDR2 YYREEE, per germline (reference sequence). With V trimmed by 0 bases and J by 3 bases, 5 bases remained unmatched. CDR3 sequence: CASSLEQGFKETQYF. The CDR3 nucleotides read TGTGCCAGCAGCTTGGAACAGGGGTTCAAAGAGACCCAGTACTTC.

The V gene is TRBV10-2, the J gene TRBJ1-1; the match to TRBD1 covers 7 bases. Unmatched junction bases numbered 1, after V lost 5 bases and J lost 1 base. The CDR3 has 13 residues. The germline CDR1 and CDR2 sequences are WSHSY and SAAADI. The CDR3 DNA reads TGCGCCAGCAGTCGGGACAGGAACACTGAAGCTTTCTTT. Its protein is CASSRDRNTEAFF.

This clone is a singleton in its sample. This chain uses TRBV7-9 with TRBJ2-7, with D perhaps TRBD2 (7 bases). Trimming pared 11 bases from V and 3 bases from J, leaving 14 bases between. The CDR3 consists of 12 residues. Per the germline V gene, CDR1 is SEHNR and CDR2 is FQNEAQ (reference sequence). The CDR3 sequence: CAGRGAFYEQYF. CDR3 DNA sequence: TGTGCCGGACGGGGGGCCTTCTACGAGCAGTACTTC.

The rearrangement joins TRBV7-8 to TRBJ1-5; 8 nucleotides match TRBD1. Germline loops: CDR1 SGHVS, CDR2 FQNEAQ. The V and J ends lost 1 base and 3 bases, in that order; junction bases with no gene match: 5. This CDR3 has 16 amino acids. As DNA, the CDR3 is TGTGCCAGCAGCTTAGAGAGGACAGGGAACAATCAGCCCCAGCATTTT. It translates to CASSLERTGNNQPQHF.

The chain carries TRBV6-1 and TRBJ1-5; D call uncertain. Germline V gene lookup returns CDR1 MNHNS and CDR2 SASEGT. Between the trimmed V and J ends, which lost 6 bases and 0 bases, there was a span of 12 bases. This CDR3 is 15 amino acids long. CDR3 residues: CASSPGLDSNQPQHF. In nucleotides, the CDR3 is TGTGCCAGCAGCCCCGGGTTGGATAGCAATCAGCCCCAGCATTTT.

The genes are TRBV18 and TRBJ1-2; 7 nucleotides line up with TRBD1. V trimming: 1 base; J trimming: 2 bases; junction bases outside the gene matches: 1. CDR1 is KGHSH and CDR2 is LQKENI in the germline V gene. The CDR3 contains 14 residues. The CDR3 nucleotides are TGTGCCAGCTCACCACGGGGACAGAACTATGGCTACACCTTC. Translated, it gives CASSPRGQNYGYTF.

This clone was counted between two and nine times. This chain joins TRBV19 and TRBJ1-5, with D perhaps TRBD1 (6 bases). Germline CDR1 LNHDA, CDR2 SQIVND (reference sequence). V gave up 4 bases and J gave up 16 bases, with 17 bases separating them. The CDR3 has 12 residues. DNA for the CDR3: TGTGCCAGTAGTAGCAAGGACAGCATCGATCATTTT. It codes for CASSSKDSIDHF.

This clone showed up just a few times. Other DNA sequences from this sample encode an identical CDR3 as well. V and J are TRBV5-6 and TRBJ1-5; D may be TRBD1 (6 bases). This CDR3 contains 14 residues. The germline V gene has CDR1 SGHDT and CDR2 YYEEEE. Trimming removed 5 bases at V and 2 bases at J, with 11 bases between. The CDR3 here is CASSLSGGNQPQHF. CDR3 nucleotide sequence: TGTGCCAGCAGTTTGTCAGGGGGCAATCAGCCCCAGCATTTT.

The rearrangement links TRBV29-1 to TRBJ2-1; D unclear. Germline loops: CDR1 SQVTM, CDR2 ANQGSEA. The CDR3 totals 13 residues. Trimming left V 1 base short and J 5 bases short, with 9 bases between. CDR3 sequence: CSVEVVGDNEQFF. The CDR3 DNA follows: TGCAGCGTTGAAGTGGTCGGTGACAATGAGCAGTTCTTC.